One sample yielded the 14 T cell receptor beta chains listed below, sequenced in a study of cytomegalovirus exposure and HLA in healthy donors. The PCR contained 60 Vbeta and 13 Jbeta primers. Clones were read by immunoSEQ multiplex PCR, and TCRdb kept only the in-frame ones, dropping some. The sample consists of approximately 190,000 clones, 65% to 85% of them appearing once. What was sequenced was PBMCs. Source of these receptors: a man aged 50 or older in good health and CMV-seronegative.

The chain is built from TRBV18 and TRBJ2-4; 7 bases map to TRBD2. From germline, CDR1 is KGHSH and CDR2 LQKENI. With V trimmed by 2 bases and J by 8 bases, 3 bases remained unmatched. The CDR3 totals 13 residues. The CDR3, as DNA: TGTGCCAGCTCACCAACTGGGGGGGACATTCAGTACTTC. Translated: CASSPTGGDIQYF.

The chain's CDR3 is CASSLNRDTEAFF. CDR3 coding DNA: TGTGCCAGCAGCCTTAACAGGGACACTGAAGCTTTCTTT. The chain employs TRBV16 and TRBJ1-1; D is perhaps TRBD1 (6 bases). Germline V CDR1 and CDR2: KGHSY, FQNENV. The CDR3 runs 13 residues. The germline V and J ends were trimmed by 4 bases and 3 bases, with 9 bases remaining between them.

The chain recombines TRBV5-4 with TRBJ2-6; a weak D match, TRBD2 (7 bases). Germline V lookup: CDR1 SGHNT, CDR2 YYREEE (reference sequence). Trimming pared 5 bases from V and 4 bases from J, leaving 13 bases between. The CDR3 extends over 15 amino acids. This CDR3 reads CASRPPGGGANVLTF. The CDR3 DNA is TGTGCCAGCAGACCTCCGGGGGGCGGGGCCAACGTCCTGACTTTC.

This sequence joins TRBV30 and TRBJ2-2; TRBD1 matches 8 bases. Germline V lookup: CDR1 GTSNPN, CDR2 SVGIG (reference sequence). The CDR3 spans 21 residues. Losses at the gene ends were 3 bases for V and 2 bases for J; bases not matched to a gene: 23. CDR3 nucleotide sequence: TGTGCCTGGAGACTTCTCTTTGGGACAGGTCATAGAGGGTCTAACACCGGGGAGCTGTTTTTT. Its protein product is CAWRLLFGTGHRGSNTGELFF.

This clone is a singleton in its sample. J is TRBJ1-5 and V is TRBV7-2, with TRBD1 identical over 7 bases. The V gene end was trimmed by 5 bases and the J gene end by 5 bases; junction bases not matched to a gene: 9. CDR1 and CDR2 from the germline V gene are SGHTA and FQGNSA. The CDR3 runs to 15 residues. In DNA, the CDR3 is TGTGCCAGCAGCCGAAGAACAGGGGAGGATCAGCCCCAGCATTTT. Translation gives CASSRRTGEDQPQHF.

This clone came up once. The chain joins TRBV19 to TRBJ2-1, with TRBD2 matching over 7 bases. CDR3 size: 13 residues. The junction had 3 bases not matched to a gene; V was cut back by 1 base and J by 9 bases. In germline, CDR1 is LNHDA, CDR2 SQIVND (reference sequence). The CDR3 bases are TGTGCCAGTAGTATAGGCGGGGAGGGTGAGCAGTTCTTC. Translated, it gives CASSIGGEGEQFF. Based on the CDR3 plus reference TRBV19 and TRBJ2-1, the full variable domain is DGGITQSPKYLFRKEGQNVTLSCEQNLNHDAMYWYRQDPGQGLRLIYYSQIVNDFQKGDIAEGYSVSREKKESFPLTVTSAQKNPTAFYLCASSIGGEGEQFFGPGTRLTVL.

The sample holds one count of this clone. This CDR3 is CASSQDRGQNEQYF. CDR3 in DNA: TGCGCCAGCAGCCAAGATCGAGGACAGAACGAGCAGTACTTC. V usage is TRBV4-3 and J usage is TRBJ2-7, with D tentatively TRBD1 (6 bases). CDR3 length: 14 residues. V was shortened by 0 bases and J by 5 bases, with 11 bases between the two germline ends. In germline, CDR1 is LGHNA, CDR2 YSLEER.

This chain links TRBV19 with TRBJ1-6, with a possible D match to TRBD1 (6 bases). Between the trimmed V and J ends, which lost 5 bases and 11 bases, there was a span of 25 bases. Germline values: CDR1 LNHDA, CDR2 SQIVND (reference sequence). The CDR3 consists of 17 residues. CDR3 region: CASSARPGGAFGPPLHF. The CDR3 nucleotides are TGTGCCAGTAGTGCCCGGCCGGGGGGGGCCTTCGGTCCACCCCTCCACTTT.

This clone was recorded once. The V call is TRBV14, the J call TRBJ1-2; possibly TRBD1 for D (6 bases). Trimming took off 3 bases at V and 7 bases at J, with 15 bases between the two ends. This CDR3 is built from 14 residues. Germline values: CDR1 SGHDN, CDR2 FVKESK. Here the CDR3 reads CASSHDRSKGGYTF. The CDR3 DNA reads TGTGCCAGCAGCCACGACAGGTCCAAGGGTGGCTACACCTTC.

This sequence joins TRBV10-3 and TRBJ1-1, with 7 bases aligning to TRBD1. After removal of 6 bases from V and 3 bases from J, the junction contained 1 base not matched to a gene. Germline CDR1 reads ENHRY; CDR2 reads SYGVKD. The length of the CDR3 is 12 residues. DNA of the CDR3: TGTGCCATCAGCGACAGGGACACTGAAGCTTTCTTT. This encodes CAISDRDTEAFF.

V gene TRBV10-3 combines with J gene TRBJ2-1; 11 bases map to TRBD1. Germline V gene data show CDR1 as ENHRY and CDR2 as SYGVKD. Trimming removed 6 bases from V and 4 bases from J; junction bases left unmatched: 2. This CDR3 spans 14 amino acids. The CDR3 region is CAIRGTGGYNEQFF. Here the CDR3 DNA reads TGTGCCATCAGGGGGACAGGGGGGTACAATGAGCAGTTCTTC.

The chain combines TRBV29-1 with TRBJ2-2; the D gene is possibly TRBD1 (6 bases). Trimming removed 4 bases from V and 6 bases from J, with 12 bases in between. In germline, CDR1 is SQVTM, CDR2 ANQGSEA. The CDR3 extends over 13 amino acids. The CDR3 region is CSVGQTGPGELFF. The CDR3 coding sequence is TGCAGCGTTGGACAGACAGGACCCGGGGAGCTGTTTTTT.

This rearrangement joins TRBV4-1 to TRBJ2-5; 10 nucleotides line up with TRBD2. The DNA end is a closer match to TRBJ2-7, so the J assignment may be wrong. This CDR3 contains 15 residues. CDR1 MGHRA and CDR2 YSYEKL come from the germline V gene. The chain's CDR3 is CASSQLLAGAYEQYF. CDR3 DNA: TGCGCCAGCAGCCAACTTCTAGCGGGGGCCTACGAGCAGTACTTC.

This clone is a singleton in its sample. V is TRBV7-9 and J is TRBJ2-3, with TRBD2 identical over 7 bases. The length of the CDR3 is 12 residues. Germline V CDR1 and CDR2: SEHNR, FQNEAQ (reference sequence). The ends lost 3 bases at V and 8 bases at J; junction bases unmatched: 2. CDR3 protein: CASSFREATQYF. The CDR3 DNA is TGTGCCAGCAGCTTCCGGGAGGCTACGCAGTATTTT.